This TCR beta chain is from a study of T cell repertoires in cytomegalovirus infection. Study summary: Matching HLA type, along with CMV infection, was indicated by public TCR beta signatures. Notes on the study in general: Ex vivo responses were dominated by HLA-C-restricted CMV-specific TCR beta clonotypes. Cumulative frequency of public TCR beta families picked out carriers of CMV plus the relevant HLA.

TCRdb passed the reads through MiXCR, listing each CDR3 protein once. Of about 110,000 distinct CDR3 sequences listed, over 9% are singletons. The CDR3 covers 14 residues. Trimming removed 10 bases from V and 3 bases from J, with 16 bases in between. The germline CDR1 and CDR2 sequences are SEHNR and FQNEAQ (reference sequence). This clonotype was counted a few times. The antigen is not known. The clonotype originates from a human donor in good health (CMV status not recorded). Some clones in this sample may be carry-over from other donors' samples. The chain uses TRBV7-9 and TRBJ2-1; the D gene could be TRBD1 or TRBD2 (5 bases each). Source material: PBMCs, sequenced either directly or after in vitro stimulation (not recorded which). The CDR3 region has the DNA TGTGCCACCTCTGGGTTTGGGGGCTACAATGAGCAGTTCTTC. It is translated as CATSGFGGYNEQFF.